The following is a TCR beta chain sequence with its context. The data derive from a study of blood T cell repertoires in COVID-19. Study overall: Samples representing acute and convalescent COVID-19 were sourced from the United States, Italy and Spain. Nucleic acid was either cDNA or gDNA, and it came from T cells, B-cell-depleted T cells, or PBMCs.

Authors' processing steps: By means of reference gene primer amplification, nucleated cell counts were estimated. Measured with immunoSEQ multiplex PCR; TCRdb has only the in-frame clones, and not every one. D and trimming come from the DNA, and the V and J calls and clone size come from that table. The data hold 350,000 to 450,000 clones, with less than 85% observed a single time. This clonotype was obtained from a woman younger than 30 with acute or convalescent COVID-19. The specimen was peripheral blood.

CDR3: CASPLPGQGAEAFF. The CDR3 DNA reads as TGTGCCAGCCCGCTCCCCGGACAGGGGGCTGAAGCTTTCTTT. The J gene is TRBJ1-1, the V gene TRBV18, with 10 bases that match TRBD1. Germline V CDR1 and CDR2: KGHSH, LQKENI. The CDR3 extends over 14 amino acids. The V and J ends lost 8 bases and 6 bases, in that order; junction bases with no gene match: 9. The whole variable domain, filled in from reference TRBV18 and TRBJ1-1, reads NAGVMQNPRHLVRRRGQEARLRCSPMKGHSHVYWYRQLPEEGLKFMVYLQKENIIDESGMPKERFSAEFPKEGPSILRIQQVVRGDSAAYFCASPLPGQGAEAFFGQGTRLTVV.